This entry lists 15 T cell receptor beta chains sequenced from one sample in a study of shared clonotypes between healthy human individuals. The repertoire was sequenced with immunoSEQ multiplex PCR; TCRdb's copy has only in-frame clones and lacks some. The sample includes 2.3 million or so clones, approximately 95% of them seen just once. What was sequenced was naive CD4+ T cells from PBMCs. Subset indicated: CD45RA+ positively selected. All receptors derive from a man aged 18-30 years in good health. Some clones in this sample may be carry-over from other donors' samples.

V is TRBV27 and J is TRBJ2-7, with TRBD1 identical over 8 bases. The length of the CDR3 is 14 residues. CDR1 is MNHEY, CDR2 SMNVEV, per germline (reference sequence). V trimming: 3 bases; J trimming: 4 bases; junction bases outside the gene matches: 5. The CDR3 nucleotides read TGTGCCAGCAGTTTTATCAGGGGGCATTACGAGCAGTACTTC. Translated, it gives CASSFIRGHYEQYF.

The chain carries TRBV18 and TRBJ2-1; 8 nucleotides match TRBD2. The CDR3 sequence is 19 residues long. Looked up from germline, CDR1 is KGHSH and CDR2 is LQKENI. The V gene end was trimmed by 1 base and the J gene end by 4 bases; junction bases not matched to a gene: 15. DNA for the CDR3: TGTGCCAGCTCACCACGGGGCGCGGCGGGAGGCTCAAGTTACAATGAGCAGTTCTTC. Amino acid sequence: CASSPRGAAGGSSYNEQFF.

The genes are TRBV28 and TRBJ1-2; D unresolved. Germline lookup yields CDR1 MDHEN and CDR2 SYDVKM. This CDR3 is built from 15 residues. Between the trimmed V and J ends, which lost 5 bases and 2 bases, there was a span of 15 bases. CDR3 in DNA: TGTGCCAGCAGTGCTTCGACCCTTAGAAACTATGGCTACACCTTC. As protein: CASSASTLRNYGYTF.

This rearrangement joins TRBV5-1 to TRBJ2-5; either TRBD1 or TRBD2 may fit D (6 bases each). The CDR3 extends over 16 amino acids. Germline V gene data show CDR1 as SGHRS and CDR2 as YFSETQ. V dropped 0 bases and J dropped 2 bases, with 14 bases sitting between them. DNA of the CDR3: TGCGCCAGCAGCTTGGGAGGGGGGCGGCTACAAGAGACCCAGTACTTC. Encoded protein: CASSLGGGRLQETQYF.

The rearrangement links TRBV7-8 to TRBJ1-1; 12 bases map to TRBD1. The J segment lost 7 bases and the V segment lost 8 bases, leaving 11 bases of the junction unmatched. The CDR3 extends over 15 amino acids. Germline assignment: CDR1 SGHVS and CDR2 FQNEAQ. The CDR3 nucleotides are TGTGCCAGCGGGCGCGGGACAGGGGGCGAGATTGAAGCTTTCTTT. Protein sequence: CASGRGTGGEIEAFF.

The chain links TRBV28 to TRBJ1-2; D might be TRBD1 (5 bases). Germline CDR1 and CDR2: MDHEN and SYDVKM. This CDR3 comprises 15 residues. Trimming left V 4 bases short and J 6 bases short, with 18 bases between. The CDR3 DNA is TGTGCCAGCAGTTCCACGGGACGAGGATGGGATGGCTACACCTTC. As protein: CASSSTGRGWDGYTF.

The chain couples TRBV4-1 to TRBJ1-5, with TRBD1 identical over 8 bases. CDR3 size: 17 residues. Germline V gives CDR1 MGHRA, CDR2 YSYEKL. Losses at the gene ends were 3 bases for V and 4 bases for J; bases not matched to a gene: 11. CDR3: CASSQLSTGQANQPQHF. CDR3 in DNA: TGCGCCAGCAGCCAGTTAAGTACGGGACAGGCGAATCAGCCCCAGCATTTT.

This sequence joins TRBV5-1 and TRBJ2-3; TRBD1 matches 7 bases. Germline V gives CDR1 SGHRS, CDR2 YFSETQ. The CDR3 loop spans 16 amino acids. V shed 0 bases, J shed 3 bases, and the junction held 7 bases outside the gene matches. This CDR3 is CASSLERGRGTDTQYF. The DNA of the CDR3 is TGCGCCAGCAGCTTGGAGAGGGGGCGCGGGACAGATACGCAGTATTTT.

Remarks on this clone: Other nucleotide sequences in the sample specify the same CDR3. The chain has TRBV5-1 and TRBJ2-7; D not certain. Germline V gene sequence: CDR1 SGHRS, CDR2 YFSETQ. With 0 bases removed from V and 2 bases from J, the gap between germline ends came to 9 bases. The CDR3 spans 14 residues. DNA of the CDR3: TGCGCCAGCAGCTTGGGTTCGGGCCCCTACGAGCAGTACTTC. Protein product: CASSLGSGPYEQYF.

The V and J genes are TRBV4-2 and TRBJ1-4; tentative D call: TRBD1 (6 bases). This CDR3 region has 14 residues. Germline V gene sequence: CDR1 LGHNA, CDR2 YNFKEQ. The V end was cut by 3 bases, the J end by 4 bases, with 9 bases between. The CDR3 spells CASSHTGNNEKLFF. DNA for the CDR3: TGTGCCAGCAGCCATACAGGGAATAATGAAAAACTGTTTTTT.

Worth noting for this clone: This same CDR3 is encoded by further DNA sequences in the sample. V gene TRBV28 combines with J gene TRBJ1-5; the D is unclear. This CDR3 region has 13 residues. Germline V gives CDR1 MDHEN, CDR2 SYDVKM. V lost 3 bases to trimming and J lost 4 bases, with 7 bases between them. The CDR3 bases are TGTGCCAGCAGTTTTAACCGGAATCAGCCCCAGCATTTT. Its translation: CASSFNRNQPQHF. The complete variable domain, with remaining parts taken from reference TRBV28 and TRBJ1-5, reads DVKVTQSSRYLVKRTGEKVFLECVQDMDHENMFWYRQDPGLGLRLIYFSYDVKMKEKGDIPEGYSVSREKKERFSLILESASTNQTSMYLCASSFNRNQPQHFGDGTRLSIL.

The chain carries TRBV20-1 and TRBJ2-4; weak D call: TRBD1 (6 bases). The CDR3 spans 11 residues. V shed 6 bases and J shed 7 bases, with 10 bases lying between them. The germline V gene has CDR1 DFQATT and CDR2 SNEGSKA (reference sequence). CDR3 DNA: TGCAGTGCGGAAACAGGGAACATTCAGTACTTC. Amino acids: CSAETGNIQYF.

CDR3 amino acids: CASSLGGTSGTETQYF. As DNA, the CDR3 is TGTGCCAGCAGTTTAGGCGGGACTAGCGGGACAGAGACCCAGTACTTC. This rearrangement joins TRBV28 to TRBJ2-5, with 13 bases identical to TRBD2. J lost 4 bases, V lost 2 bases, and 4 bases had no gene match. The CDR3 contains 16 residues. CDR1 is MDHEN, CDR2 SYDVKM, per germline.

The gene calls are TRBV9 and TRBJ2-2; D remains unclear. Germline-derived CDR1 and CDR2 are SGDLS and YYNGEE. The CDR3 consists of 15 residues. V shed 4 bases and J shed 7 bases, with 17 bases lying between them. The chain's CDR3 is CASSPRLRSNGELFF. The CDR3 bases are TGTGCCAGCAGCCCACGGCTTCGAAGCAACGGGGAGCTGTTTTTT.

V usage is TRBV5-1 and J usage is TRBJ1-1; D is ambiguous. V was cut by 0 bases and J by 3 bases, with 18 bases left in between. CDR1 is SGHRS and CDR2 is YFSETQ in the germline V gene. CDR3 length: 17 amino acids. In DNA form, the CDR3 reads TGCGCCAGCAGCTTGGAATGGCGGGAACCCAAGGACACTGAAGCTTTCTTT. The encoded protein is CASSLEWREPKDTEAFF. The full variable domain, rest sourced from reference TRBV5-1 and TRBJ1-1, is KAGVTQTPRYLIKTRGQQVTLSCSPISGHRSVSWYQQTPGQGLQFLFEYFSETQRNKGNFPGRFSGRQFSNSRSEMNVSTLELGDSALYLCASSLEWREPKDTEAFFGQGTRLTVV.